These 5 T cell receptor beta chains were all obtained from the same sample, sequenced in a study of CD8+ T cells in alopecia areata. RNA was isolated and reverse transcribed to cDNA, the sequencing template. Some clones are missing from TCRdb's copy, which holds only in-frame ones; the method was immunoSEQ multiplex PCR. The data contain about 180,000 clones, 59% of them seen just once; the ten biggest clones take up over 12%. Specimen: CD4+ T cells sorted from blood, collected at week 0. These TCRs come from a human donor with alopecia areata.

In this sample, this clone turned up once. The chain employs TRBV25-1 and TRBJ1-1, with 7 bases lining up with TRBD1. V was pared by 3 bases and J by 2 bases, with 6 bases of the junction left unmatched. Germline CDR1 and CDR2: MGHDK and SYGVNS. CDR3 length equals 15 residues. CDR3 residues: CASSENRGINTEAFF. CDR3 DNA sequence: TGTGCCAGCAGTGAGAACAGGGGAATCAACACTGAAGCTTTCTTT.

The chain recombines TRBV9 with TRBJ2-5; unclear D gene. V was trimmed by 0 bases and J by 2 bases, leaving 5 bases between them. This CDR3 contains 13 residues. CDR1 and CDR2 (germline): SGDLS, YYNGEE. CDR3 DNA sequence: TGTGCCAGCAGCGTAGGGGGACAAGAGACCCAGTACTTC. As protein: CASSVGGQETQYF.

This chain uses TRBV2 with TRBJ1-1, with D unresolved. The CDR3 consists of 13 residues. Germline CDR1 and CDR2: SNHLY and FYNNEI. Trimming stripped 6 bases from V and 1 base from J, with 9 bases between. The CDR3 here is CASRQQRNTEAFF. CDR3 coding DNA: TGTGCCAGCAGACAACAGCGGAACACTGAAGCTTTCTTT.

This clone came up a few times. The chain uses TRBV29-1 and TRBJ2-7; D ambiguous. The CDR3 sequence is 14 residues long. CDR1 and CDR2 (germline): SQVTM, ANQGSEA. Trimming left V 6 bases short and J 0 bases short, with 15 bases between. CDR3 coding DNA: TGCAGCGTGAGGTCCGACGGTGGCTCCTACGAGCAGTACTTC. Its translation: CSVRSDGGSYEQYF.

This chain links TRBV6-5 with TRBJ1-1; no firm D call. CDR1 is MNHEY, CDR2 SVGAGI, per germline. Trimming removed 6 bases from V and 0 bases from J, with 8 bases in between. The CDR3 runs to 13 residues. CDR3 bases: TGTGCCAGCAGCCCCGGCATGAACACTGAAGCTTTCTTT. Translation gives CASSPGMNTEAFF.